This T cell receptor beta chain appears in the sequencing data of a study of human T cells and chemical hapten exposure. Across the study: Throughout the approximately 24-week study, diphenylcyclopropenone was applied weekly to the patients' scalps.

The library put unique molecular identifiers onto individual cDNA molecules. Original data processing: TCRs per sample had a median of roughly 93,000 and ranged from about 23,224 to 690,600. TCRdb passed the RACE reads through MiXCR, listing each CDR3 protein once. TCRdb, rather than the study authors, made the V and J calls. The sample holds 80,000 to 100,000 distinct CDR3 sequences; 9.3% are singletons and the top ten take just over 2%. The CDR3 is made up of 10 amino acids. Trimming took 5 bases from V and 4 from J, leaving 2 bases between them. CDR1 MDHEN and CDR2 SYDVKM come from the germline V gene. Time point noted: patch test 2, 6 weeks after DPC sensitization. Treatment specified: therapeutic diphenylcyclopropenone sensitization with weekly scalp DPC. Researchers extracted total RNA from unfractionated whole blood.

The J gene is TRBJ1-2, the V gene TRBV28, with D hard to call. This material consisted of whole blood, taken in connection with sensitization to the hapten diphenylcyclopropenone (DPC). The TCR sequence derives from a woman aged 40 to 55 with alopecia areata. Some clones in this sample may be carry-over from other donors' samples. The CDR3 here is CASSGYGYTF. The DNA for the CDR3 is TGTGCCAGCAGTGGCTATGGCTACACCTTC.